This T cell receptor (beta chain) was retrieved from a study of shared clonotypes between healthy human individuals. Details on this clone: The antigen is undetermined.

For every subset, genomic DNA was evenly distributed across several immunoSEQ plates. Researchers sequenced unsorted PBMC DNA using ten immunoSEQ deep assay plates. Data came from immunoSEQ multiplex PCR; TCRdb stores just in-frame clones and leaves some out. The sample yields hundreds of thousands of clones, over 60% seen once. Study-level findings and limits: Sample collection involved blood only; tissue repertoires are likely different.

Looked up from germline, CDR1 is SGHVS and CDR2 is FNYEAQ. This CDR3 comprises 16 residues. J was trimmed by 4 bases and V by 2 bases; bases with no gene match: 7. This clonotype was sampled from a woman in her forties in good health. Some clones in this sample may be carry-over from other donors' samples. The V and J genes are TRBV7-6 and TRBJ2-2; 7 bases fit TRBD1. The sample was PBMCs. CDR3 coding DNA: TGTGCCAGCAGCTTAACTAGGGGGCAAGGCACCGGGGAGCTGTTTTTT. The encoded protein is CASSLTRGQGTGELFF. Using reference TRBV7-6 and TRBJ2-2 for the parts outside the CDR3, the full variable domain is GAGVSQSPRYKVTKRGQDVALRCDPISGHVSLYWYRQALGQGPEFLTYFNYEAQQDKSGLPNDRFSAERPEGSISTLTIQRTEQRDSAMYRCASSLTRGQGTGELFFGEGSRLTVL.